This TCR beta chain was documented in a study of blood T cell repertoires in COVID-19. The overall study: Both acute and convalescent COVID-19 samples were obtained from the United States, Italy and Spain. In each case, the material was cDNA or gDNA derived from T cells, B-cell-depleted T cells, or PBMCs.

This CDR3 spans 17 amino acids. The V gene end was trimmed by 1 base and the J gene end by 7 bases; junction bases not matched to a gene: 6. Per the germline V gene, CDR1 is LGHDT and CDR2 is YNNKEL (reference sequence). Authors' data handling: Reference gene primer amplification yielded estimated nucleated cell counts. The method was immunoSEQ multiplex PCR; TCRdb's version includes in-frame clones alone and lacks a portion of them. From that table come the V and J calls and clone size; the DNA was used to work out D and trimming. The table has around 39,000 clones, roughly nine tenths seen once. The rearrangement joins TRBV3-1 (or the pseudogene TRBV3-2) to TRBJ2-1; 14 bases fit TRBD2. The sequencing sample was made of peripheral blood. The TCR comes from a man between 65 and 80 years old with acute or convalescent COVID-19. The CDR3 sequence is CASSQGPGLAGVNEQFF. The DNA for the CDR3 is TGTGCCAGCAGCCAAGGTCCGGGACTAGCGGGAGTAAATGAGCAGTTCTTC.